Sequencing of this T cell receptor (beta chain) was carried out in a study of CD8+ T cells in alopecia areata. There are a few counts of this clone. It was cDNA, reverse transcribed from extracted RNA, that served as the sequencing template. TCRdb's copy holds only in-frame clones and misses some; the assay was immunoSEQ multiplex PCR. Of about 70,000 clones listed, around 30% are singletons. Treatment in this sample: oral pan-JAK inhibitor, 5-10 mg twice daily. Trimming shortened V by 0 bases and J by 0 bases, and 12 bases separated the two germline ends. The CDR3 contains 18 residues. Germline CDR1 and CDR2: SGHTA and FQGNSA.

The chain is built from TRBV7-2 and TRBJ2-6; possibly TRBD2 for D (5 bases). This receptor was taken from a human donor with alopecia areata. This specimen was CD8+ T cells sorted from blood, taken at week 4, from a patient treated with tofacitinib. CDR3 in amino acids: CASSLALRELSGANVLTF. CDR3 nucleotides: TGTGCCAGCAGCTTAGCGCTCCGGGAACTCTCTGGGGCCAACGTCCTGACTTTC.